This T cell receptor (beta chain) was sequenced for a study of blood T cells in healthy people across ages (dated by TCRdb to about 2015). The study in broad terms: In model experiments, roughly one uniquely barcoded TCR beta cDNA molecule per two T cells was captured by template switching. Age-related changes in TCR beta repertoire diversity were measured in the study by deep sequencing normalized with unique cDNA molecular identifiers. The donors were split into four age groups: young (average around 15 years), middle-aged (about 40), aged (approximately 60) and long-lived (roughly 77). To avoid experimental bias, donors of different ages were randomly spread across the sequencing lanes. Two additional independent replicas of 1 million unique cDNA reads from the same blood draw were analyzed for two donors (one aged 18 to 30 and one aged 80 or older). The research as a whole found: Because profiling used bulk unsorted PBMCs, naive and antigen-experienced compartments could not be compared conclusively. Compared with the aged group, more naive CD4+ T cells, fewer expanded clones and increased TCR diversity were shown by the long-lived group, suggesting age selection. As age increased, observed TCR beta diversity per million T cells dropped in a roughly linear way, and a significant reduction was already evident by age 40. Because the CMV infection status of the donors was unknown, age-related changes in expanded clonotypes may potentially have been confounded. The percentage of naive T cells measured by flow cytometry correlated strongly with observed TCR beta diversity. Estimates of total diversity based on one million sequenced T cells were regarded as lower bounds and as underestimates.

As for this clonotype: No antigen is known for it. There are no base qualities to consult, and no much larger clone falls within one base.

The library was built by means of 5' RACE. The second PCR ran for roughly 7 to 11 cycles and used a J-beta primer mix along with a sample-barcoded 5' primer. Each TCR beta cDNA molecule received a unique molecular identifier from a template-switch 5' adaptor carrying 12 random nucleotides. Each sample yielded at least 2.5 million CDR3-containing paired-end reads. First-strand cDNA was synthesized from all RNA with the Mint cDNA synthesis kit, primed by a TRBC-specific oligonucleotide. Following uracil-DNA glycosylase treatment, all cDNA underwent a first 18-cycle PCR with the universal primers M1SS and BC2_uni_R. As for how the authors treated the data: For normalization, 1 million high-quality reads, each with a distinct molecular identifier, were randomly selected from each sample. Instead of being binned into consensus sequences, reads that shared molecular identifiers were thrown out. MiTCR, run with a Q25 quality threshold and the strictest error-elimination algorithm, handled CDR3 identification, clonotype clustering and error correction. Lower-bound total TCR beta diversity was estimated with a nonparametric unseen species model using Euler transformation. Through fastp at Q25 and MiXCR, TCRdb rebuilt clones from the public reads, retaining in-frame beta chains. CDR3 protein duplicates are merged, each entry listing the most common genes and DNA. For this entry, the V and J calls and clone size follow TCRdb and not the study's own pipeline. Across this sample there are some 1,800,000 distinct CDR3 sequences, with approximately 40% seen only once. The ten biggest clones cover roughly 23% of the sample.

Systemically healthy Caucasian individuals from Russia, roughly 40 in total and aged about 6 to 95 years, were included as donors. Each donor gave approximately 10 milliliters of peripheral blood, collected into EDTA-treated Vacutainer tubes. Ficoll-Paque density-gradient centrifugation was used to isolate PBMCs, with at least 6 million per sample. Trizol reagent was used to extract total RNA from PBMCs, with at least 5.5 micrograms per sample. Naive CD45RAhigh/CD27high T cell percentages were measured by flow cytometry on a PBMC aliquot from every donor. The germline V gene specifies SGHRS as CDR1 and YFSETQ as CDR2. The CDR3 measures 16 amino acids from cysteine to phenylalanine. Only the CDR3 part of the read is kept: 48 bases, read in frame from the first base. Between the V and J ends, shortened by 0 bases and 1 base respectively, the junction contains 11 bases.

The source material was blood. The chain is encoded by TRBV5-1 joined to TRBJ2-1, and possibly TRBD2, on 6 matching bases. This TCR was sampled from a human donor in good health. The CDR3 region has the sequence CASSLAYGGSYNEQFF. At the DNA level, the sequence is TGCGCCAGCAGCTTGGCGTACGGGGGTTCCTACAATGAGCAGTTCTTC.